The T cell receptor (beta chain) described here comes from a study of cytomegalovirus exposure and HLA in healthy donors. Findings of the study overall: Association of a missense DCLRE1C variant with TCR beta V- and J-gene trimming was reported in a later analysis. Researchers had no immune exposure information except CMV serostatus available. There were reportedly fewer N-insertions in an Asian-associated ancestry cluster than the roughly 700-donor mean, in a later analysis.

About this clone: The antigen remains unidentified.

There were likely unrecorded immune exposures, though donors were nominally healthy when sampled. The PCR was carried out with 60 Vbeta primers and 13 Jbeta primers. The table came from immunoSEQ multiplex PCR; TCRdb's copy has only in-frame clones and leaves some out. The sample lists 150,000 to 200,000 clones, under 80% occurring once. Material: PBMCs. The clonotype originates from a woman aged 45 to 65 in good health and CMV-seropositive.

CDR3 DNA sequence: TGCAGCGTTAACAGGGGGACGAACACTGAAGCTTTCTTT. Encoded protein: CSVNRGTNTEAFF. This chain links TRBV29-1 with TRBJ1-1, with TRBD1 matching over 8 bases. The ends lost 5 bases at V and 1 base at J; junction bases unmatched: 3. The CDR3 is made up of 13 amino acids. CDR1 and CDR2 (germline): SQVTM, ANQGSEA.